These T cell receptor beta chains were read from a single sample in a study of cytomegalovirus exposure and HLA in healthy donors. Produced via immunoSEQ multiplex PCR; TCRdb's table is partial and in-frame only. Of some 130,000 clones listed, 73% are singletons. What was sequenced was PBMCs. The source is a woman in her 40s in good health and CMV-seronegative. Both conserved end residues are part of each CDR3. The D gene is left open where the match is weak. Rows may omit the clone size; those that give it use once, few, many or a size class.

V gene,clone size,J gene,D gene,CDR3 DNA,CDR3 protein
TRBV27,.,TRBJ1-2,TRBD1,TGTGCCAGCAGACAGGGGCCGAACTATGGCTACACCTTC,CASRQGPNYGYTF
TRBV2,.,TRBJ2-5,TRBD1,TGTGCCAGCACCCAAATGCCCGACAGGGGCCAGACCCAGTACTTC,CASTQMPDRGQTQYF
TRBV19,once,TRBJ2-3,.,TGTGCCAGTAGTATTTTATGGGCGGGGAAAGATACGCAGTATTTT,CASSILWAGKDTQYF
TRBV7-8,.,TRBJ2-3,TRBD2,TGTGCCAGCAGCTTAAGGACTAGCGGGGGGGCTGTGCAAGATACGCAGTATTTT,CASSLRTSGGAVQDTQYF
TRBV15,.,TRBJ2-3,.,TGTGCCACCAGCAGACCTCAGAGGGCCCGGACAGATACGCAGTATTTT,CATSRPQRARTDTQYF
TRBV2,few,TRBJ1-2,.,TGTGCCAGCAGTCGTCGGGGGGGGACGGATGGCTACACCTTC,CASSRRGGTDGYTF
TRBV10-1,.,TRBJ2-1,.,TGCGCCAGCAGTGGCGGGGCACCCTACAATGAGCAGTTCTTC,CASSGGAPYNEQFF
TRBV28,once,TRBJ2-1,.,TGTGCCCTCTCCCGGCTAGGGGTGTACAATGAGCAGTTCTTC,CALSRLGVYNEQFF
TRBV5-1,few,TRBJ1-1,TRBD1,TGCGCCAGCAGCTTAGGAGGGACAGAGAACACTGAAGCTTTCTTT,CASSLGGTENTEAFF
TRBV15,.,TRBJ1-1,.,TGTGCCACCAGCAGAGAATTGAGTCGGGTCCCTGACACTGAAGCTTTCTTT,CATSRELSRVPDTEAFF
TRBV6-1,.,TRBJ2-5,TRBD2,TGTGCCAGCTGCCTGGGAGGGGAGACCCAGTACTTC,CASCLGGETQYF
TRBV4-1,.,TRBJ1-5,.,TGCGCCAGCAGCCAAGATCGGGGGGCAGGGCAGCCCCAGCATTTT,CASSQDRGAGQPQHF
TRBV7-2,.,TRBJ2-3,TRBD2,TGTGCCAGCAGCATCCTAGCGGGGAGTAGCACAGATACGCAGTATTTT,CASSILAGSSTDTQYF
TRBV2,.,TRBJ2-5,TRBD2,TGTGCCAGCAGTGAGGGGCGGGGGGGCATCGGGACCCAGTACTTC,CASSEGRGGIGTQYF
TRBV10-2,.,TRBJ2-3,TRBD2,TGCGCCAGCAGTGTCGGACTAGCGGGGCCGGATACGCAGTATTTT,CASSVGLAGPDTQYF
TRBV28,.,TRBJ2-3,.,TGTGCCAGCAGTTTATGGCCAGTCACAGATAATACGCAGTATTTT,CASSLWPVTDNTQYF